Below are 21 T cell receptor beta chains sequenced from a single sample in a study of CD8+ T cells in alopecia areata (dated by TCRdb to 2016 to 2019). Read against the paper, the sample's treatment or condition label means: oral pan-JAK inhibitor, 5-10 mg twice daily. The library came from the immunoSEQ multiplex PCR assay. For TCR sequencing, RNA was extracted from every sample and reverse transcribed into cDNA to serve as template. TCRdb obtained this table from immuneACCESS and retained in-frame rearrangements with V and J assigned. These tables miss some clones; where compared with another copy, unresolved V genes account for less than half of the shortfall, and the remainder is unexplained. The sample includes 85,000 to 110,000 clones, with more than 75% observed a single time. Clones ranked in the top ten supply around 10% of the sample. Sample: CD8+ T cells sorted from blood, taken at roughly week 30, from a patient treated with tofacitinib. The receptor source for this set is a human donor with alopecia areata.

The chain combines TRBV2 with TRBJ2-7; a possible D gene is TRBD2 (5 bases). Between the trimmed V and J ends, which lost 0 bases and 8 bases, there was a span of 11 bases. This CDR3 comprises 13 residues. Per the germline V gene, CDR1 is SNHLY and CDR2 is FYNNEI. CDR3 protein: CASSEAWTDKQYF. Written as DNA, the CDR3 is TGTGCCAGCAGTGAAGCGTGGACTGACAAGCAGTACTTC.

As concerns this clone: This sample also contains other DNA sequences that code for the same CDR3. The V gene is TRBV29-1, the J gene TRBJ2-7; 10 bases agree with TRBD1. V was clipped by 3 bases and J by 3 bases; unmatched bases: 5. The CDR3 totals 14 residues. Germline assignment: CDR1 SQVTM and CDR2 ANQGSEA. The CDR3 nucleotides read TGCAGCGTTGAGAAGGGACAGGGGAACTACGAGCAGTACTTC. Translating gives CSVEKGQGNYEQYF.

This clone was seen a single time. The CDR3: CASSRDSRYGYTF. Written as DNA, the CDR3 is TGTGCCAGCAGCAGGGACAGCCGCTATGGCTACACCTTC. The chain uses TRBV27 and TRBJ1-2; 7 positions match TRBD1. Germline V gene lookup returns CDR1 MNHEY and CDR2 SMNVEV (reference sequence). The CDR3 totals 13 residues. Losses at the gene ends were 6 bases for V and 4 bases for J; bases not matched to a gene: 5.

This chain joins TRBV29-1 and TRBJ2-1, with 7 bases that match TRBD2. The V gene end was trimmed by 3 bases and the J gene end by 7 bases; junction bases not matched to a gene: 15. The CDR3 contains 16 residues. Germline lookup yields CDR1 SQVTM and CDR2 ANQGSEA. The DNA for the CDR3 is TGCAGCGTTGACGGGCTAGCGGAGAGTGATGGGAATGAGCAGTTCTTC. This encodes CSVDGLAESDGNEQFF.

This chain connects TRBV10-3 to TRBJ1-5, with TRBD1 as a possible D gene (5 bases). The germline V gene has CDR1 ENHRY and CDR2 SYGVKD. The V and J ends lost 10 bases and 3 bases respectively, with 16 bases between them. The CDR3 extends over 14 amino acids. CDR3 bases: TGTGCCAGCCAGGGAGGGGCAATCAATCAGCCCCAGCATTTT. This gives the protein CASQGGAINQPQHF.

CDR3 amino acids: CATFYNEQFF. The CDR3 region has the DNA TGTGCCACCTTCTACAATGAGCAGTTCTTC. The chain couples TRBV19 to TRBJ2-1; no firm D call. CDR3 size: 10 residues. V lost 10 bases to trimming and J lost 3 bases, with 4 bases between them. Germline values: CDR1 LNHDA, CDR2 SQIVND (reference sequence).

V usage is TRBV19 and J usage is TRBJ2-1, with D possibly being TRBD1 or TRBD2 (6 bases each). Germline values: CDR1 LNHDA, CDR2 SQIVND (reference sequence). The CDR3 extends over 16 amino acids. The V and J ends lost 0 bases and 6 bases respectively, with 15 bases between them. The chain's CDR3 is CASSIDNSGGGNEQFF. DNA for the CDR3: TGTGCCAGTAGTATAGATAACAGCGGAGGGGGCAATGAGCAGTTCTTC. Based on the CDR3 plus reference TRBV19 and TRBJ2-1, the full variable domain is DGGITQSPKYLFRKEGQNVTLSCEQNLNHDAMYWYRQDPGQGLRLIYYSQIVNDFQKGDIAEGYSVSREKKESFPLTVTSAQKNPTAFYLCASSIDNSGGGNEQFFGPGTRLTVL.

This rearrangement joins TRBV2 to TRBJ1-1; unclear D gene. V was cut by 6 bases and J by 1 base, with 9 bases left in between. The CDR3 totals 13 residues. Germline V lookup: CDR1 SNHLY, CDR2 FYNNEI. The CDR3 reads CASRGFQNTEAFF. The DNA of the CDR3 is TGTGCCAGCAGGGGCTTCCAGAACACTGAAGCTTTCTTT. The variable domain in full, with the rest retrieved from reference TRBV2 and TRBJ1-1, is EPEVTQTPSHQVTQMGQEVILRCVPISNHLYFYWYRQILGQKVEFLVSFYNNEISEKSEIFDDQFSVERPDGSNFTLKIRSTKLEDSAMYFCASRGFQNTEAFFGQGTRLTVV.

This chain links TRBV28 with TRBJ1-2; D is perhaps TRBD1 (5 bases). Germline-derived CDR1 and CDR2 are MDHEN and SYDVKM. V shed 4 bases and J shed 6 bases, with 15 bases lying between them. The CDR3 spans 14 residues. The CDR3 region is CASSSFLDSDGYTF. The DNA for the CDR3 is TGTGCCAGCAGTTCTTTCCTAGACAGCGATGGCTACACCTTC.

The V and J genes are TRBV29-1 and TRBJ2-7; D is undetermined. V gave up 7 bases and J gave up 2 bases, with 18 bases separating them. The CDR3 extends over 14 amino acids. The germline V gene encodes CDR1 SQVTM and CDR2 ANQGSEA. The CDR3: CSAWSRKAPYEQYF. The CDR3 coding sequence is TGCAGCGCTTGGAGTCGCAAGGCGCCCTACGAGCAGTACTTC.

This clone appeared a single time. This sequence joins TRBV5-4 and TRBJ2-3, with 7 bases matching TRBD2. V lost 3 bases to trimming and J lost 4 bases; unmatched junction nucleotides: 5. CDR1 and CDR2 (germline): SGHNT, YYREEE (reference sequence). CDR3 length: 14 residues. The CDR3 is CASSWGEGPDTQYF. CDR3 bases: TGTGCCAGCAGCTGGGGGGAGGGTCCAGATACGCAGTATTTT. The variable domain in full, with the rest retrieved from reference TRBV5-4 and TRBJ2-3, is ETGVTQSPTHLIKTRGQQVTLRCSSQSGHNTVSWYQQALGQGPQFIFQYYREEENGRGNFPPRFSGLQFPNYSSELNVNALELDDSALYLCASSWGEGPDTQYFGPGTRLTVL.

The V gene is TRBV25-1, the J gene TRBJ2-2; D may correspond to TRBD1 or TRBD2 (5 bases each). Trimming stripped 1 base from V and 1 base from J, with 10 bases between. In germline, CDR1 is MGHDK, CDR2 SYGVNS. The CDR3 has 16 amino acids. CDR3 loop: CASSEFWDGNTGELFF. The CDR3 DNA is TGTGCCAGCAGTGAATTCTGGGACGGGAACACCGGGGAGCTGTTTTTT.

This clone showed up just once. The chain couples TRBV4-1 to TRBJ2-6; D call uncertain. This CDR3 is built from 20 residues. V lost 2 bases to trimming and J lost 2 bases, with 22 bases between them. Germline loops: CDR1 MGHRA, CDR2 YSYEKL. The DNA for the CDR3 is TGCGCCAGCAGCCAATTCCGGAAGGGCAGACTTGACCCTGGGGCCAACGTCCTGACTTTC. Encoded protein: CASSQFRKGRLDPGANVLTF.

In this sample, this clone turned up once. The chain has TRBV23-1 and TRBJ2-1, with 11 bases identical to TRBD2. TRBV23-1 is reported as an ORF; its role is uncertain. V shed 8 bases and J 5 bases; nucleotides not matched to a gene: 11. This CDR3 spans 16 amino acids. This chain's CDR3 is CASGTETSGANNEQFF. The DNA of the CDR3 is TGCGCCAGCGGGACCGAGACTAGCGGGGCAAACAATGAGCAGTTCTTC.

This clone was seen a handful of times. The rearrangement joins TRBV4-1 to TRBJ2-6, with D hard to call. Germline CDR1 reads MGHRA; CDR2 reads YSYEKL. The CDR3 runs to 16 residues. With 2 bases removed from V and 0 bases from J, the gap between germline ends came to 8 bases. CDR3 DNA sequence: TGCGCCAGCAGCCAATTTGGAAACTCTGGGGCCAACGTCCTGACTTTC. It is translated as CASSQFGNSGANVLTF.

The genes are TRBV29-1 and TRBJ2-7; D possibly matches TRBD1 or TRBD2 (5 bases each). The CDR3 consists of 15 residues. Germline CDR1 and CDR2: SQVTM and ANQGSEA. Trimming removed 4 bases at V and 1 base at J, with 17 bases between. DNA of the CDR3: TGCAGCGTTGTCGTGTCCGGGACGGTATCCTACGAGCAGTACTTC. It codes for CSVVVSGTVSYEQYF.

This rearrangement joins TRBV6-5 to TRBJ2-3; D gene ambiguous. V gave up 0 bases and J gave up 6 bases, with 7 bases separating them. The V gene's germline CDR1 is MNHEY and CDR2 SVGAGI. The CDR3 is made up of 13 amino acids. CDR3 sequence reads: CASSYSTSDTQYF. The CDR3 coding sequence is TGTGCCAGCAGTTACTCGACCTCGGATACGCAGTATTTT.

The J gene is TRBJ1-2, the V gene TRBV2; D unresolved. This CDR3 has 12 residues. In germline, CDR1 is SNHLY, CDR2 FYNNEI. Trimming shortened V by 2 bases and J by 4 bases, and 5 bases separated the two germline ends. CDR3 in DNA: TGTGCCAGCAGTGAATCGGCCTATGGCTACACCTTC. Its translation: CASSESAYGYTF.

The J gene is TRBJ2-1, the V gene TRBV7-9; 8 bases map to TRBD2. The CDR3 extends over 18 amino acids. In germline, CDR1 is SEHNR, CDR2 FQNEAQ (reference sequence). The J segment lost 1 base and the V segment lost 4 bases, leaving 12 bases of the junction unmatched. CDR3 coding DNA: TGTGCCAGCAGCTCCGCACGTCCTAGCGGGCGGTCCTACAATGAGCAGTTCTTC. This sequence encodes CASSSARPSGRSYNEQFF.

V usage is TRBV5-1 and J usage is TRBJ2-7, with D possibly matching TRBD1 (6 bases). This CDR3 region has 13 residues. The germline V gene encodes CDR1 SGHRS and CDR2 YFSETQ. The V end was cut by 4 bases, the J end by 5 bases, with 13 bases between. CDR3 sequence (DNA): TGCGCCAGCAGCCCGGGACAATTCAACGAGCAGTACTTC. Its translation: CASSPGQFNEQYF.

The gene calls are TRBV5-1 and TRBJ1-1, with 8 nucleotides matching TRBD1. The CDR3 consists of 15 residues. V lost 4 bases, J lost 2 bases, and 7 bases stayed unmatched. The germline V gene encodes CDR1 SGHRS and CDR2 YFSETQ. This CDR3 reads CASSDGTGYNTEAFF. As DNA, the CDR3 is TGCGCCAGCAGCGATGGGACAGGATATAACACTGAAGCTTTCTTT.